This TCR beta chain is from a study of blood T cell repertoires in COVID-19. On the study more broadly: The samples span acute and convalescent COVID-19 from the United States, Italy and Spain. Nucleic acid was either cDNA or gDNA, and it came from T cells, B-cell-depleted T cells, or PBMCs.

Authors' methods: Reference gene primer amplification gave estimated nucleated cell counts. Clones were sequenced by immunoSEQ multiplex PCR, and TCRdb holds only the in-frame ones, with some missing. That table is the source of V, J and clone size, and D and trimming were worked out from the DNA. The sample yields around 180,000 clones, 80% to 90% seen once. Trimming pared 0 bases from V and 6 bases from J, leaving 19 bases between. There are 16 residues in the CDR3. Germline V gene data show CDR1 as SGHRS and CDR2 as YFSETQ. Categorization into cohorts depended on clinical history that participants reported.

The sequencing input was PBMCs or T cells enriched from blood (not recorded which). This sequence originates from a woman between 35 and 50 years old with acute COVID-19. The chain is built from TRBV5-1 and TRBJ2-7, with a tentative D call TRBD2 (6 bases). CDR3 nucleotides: TGCGCCAGCAGCTTGGGGAGATTGGGACGGCGGGGCGAGCAGTACTTC. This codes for CASSLGRLGRRGEQYF.